Given below is one T cell receptor (beta chain) in context. V was trimmed by 0 bases and J by 7 bases, leaving 15 bases between them. Germline V gene data show CDR1 as MNHEY and CDR2 as SVGAGI. The CDR3 runs to 15 residues. This entry belongs to a study of control samples from healthy donors and cancer patients. Only in-frame clones appear in the TCRdb table, and some are missing; sequencing was by immunoSEQ multiplex PCR. Found here are 100,000 to 150,000 clones, more than 80% of them singletons; the top ten hold about 2.3%. The specimen was blood. The TCR sequence derives from a man aged 35 to 55 in good health. The rearrangement uses TRBV6-5 and TRBJ1-2; possibly TRBD1 for D (5 bases). The CDR3 sequence: CASSYSWGPPGGYTF. The CDR3 DNA reads as TGTGCCAGCAGTTACTCATGGGGACCACCGGGTGGCTACACCTTC.